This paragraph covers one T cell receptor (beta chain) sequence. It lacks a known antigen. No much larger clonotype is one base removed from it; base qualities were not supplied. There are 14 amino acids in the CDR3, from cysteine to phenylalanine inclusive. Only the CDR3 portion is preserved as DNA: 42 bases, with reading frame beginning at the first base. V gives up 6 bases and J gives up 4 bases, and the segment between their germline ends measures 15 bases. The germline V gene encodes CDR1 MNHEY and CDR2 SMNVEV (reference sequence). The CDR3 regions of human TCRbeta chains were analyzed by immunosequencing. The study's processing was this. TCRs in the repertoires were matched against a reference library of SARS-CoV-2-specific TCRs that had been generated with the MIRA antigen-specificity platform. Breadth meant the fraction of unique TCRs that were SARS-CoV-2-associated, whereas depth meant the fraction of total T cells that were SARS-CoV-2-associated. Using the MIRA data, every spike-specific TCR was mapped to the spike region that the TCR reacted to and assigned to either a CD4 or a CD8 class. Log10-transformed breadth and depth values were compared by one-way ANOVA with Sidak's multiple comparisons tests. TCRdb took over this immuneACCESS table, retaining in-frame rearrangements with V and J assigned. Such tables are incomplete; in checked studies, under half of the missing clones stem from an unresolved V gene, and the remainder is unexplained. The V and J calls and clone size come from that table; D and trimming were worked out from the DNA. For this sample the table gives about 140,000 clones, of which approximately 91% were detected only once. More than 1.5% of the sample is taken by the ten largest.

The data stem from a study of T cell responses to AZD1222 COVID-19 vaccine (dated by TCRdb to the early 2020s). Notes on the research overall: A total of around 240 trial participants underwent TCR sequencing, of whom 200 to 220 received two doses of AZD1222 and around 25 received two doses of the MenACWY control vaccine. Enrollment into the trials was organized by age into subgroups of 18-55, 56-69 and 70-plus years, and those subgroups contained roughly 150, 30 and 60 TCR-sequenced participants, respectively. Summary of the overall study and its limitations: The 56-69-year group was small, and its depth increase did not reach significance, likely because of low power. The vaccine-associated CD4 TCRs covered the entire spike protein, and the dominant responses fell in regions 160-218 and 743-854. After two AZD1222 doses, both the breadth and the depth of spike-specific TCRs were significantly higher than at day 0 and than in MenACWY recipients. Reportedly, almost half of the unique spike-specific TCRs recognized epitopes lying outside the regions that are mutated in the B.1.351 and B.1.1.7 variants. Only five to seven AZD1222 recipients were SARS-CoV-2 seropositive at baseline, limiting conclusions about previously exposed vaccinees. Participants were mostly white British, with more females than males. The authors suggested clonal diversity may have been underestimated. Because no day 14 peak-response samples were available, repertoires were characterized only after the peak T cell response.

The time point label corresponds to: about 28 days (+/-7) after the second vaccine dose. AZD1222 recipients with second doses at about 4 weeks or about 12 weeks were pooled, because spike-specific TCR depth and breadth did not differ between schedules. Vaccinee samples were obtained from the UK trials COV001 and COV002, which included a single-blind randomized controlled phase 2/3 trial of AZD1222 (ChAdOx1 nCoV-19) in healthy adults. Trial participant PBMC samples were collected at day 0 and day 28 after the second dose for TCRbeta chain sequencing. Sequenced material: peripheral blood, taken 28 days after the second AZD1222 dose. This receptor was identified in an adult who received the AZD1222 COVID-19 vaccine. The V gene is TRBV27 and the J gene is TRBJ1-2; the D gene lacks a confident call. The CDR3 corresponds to CASRGAGYLYGYTF. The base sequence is TGTGCCAGCAGGGGCGCGGGGTACCTCTATGGCTACACCTTC.